This passage covers 21 T cell receptor beta chains from one sample sequenced in a study of cytomegalovirus exposure and HLA in healthy donors. Amplification used 60 Vbeta primers and 13 Jbeta primers. Some clones are missing from TCRdb's copy, which holds only in-frame ones; the method was immunoSEQ multiplex PCR. This sample has about 160,000 clones, with approximately 81% found just once. The specimen sequenced was PBMCs. The receptors stem from a woman aged 25 to 39 in good health and CMV-seropositive.

The chain is built from TRBV7-9 and TRBJ1-1; the match to TRBD1 covers 9 bases. This CDR3 is built from 15 residues. The germline CDR1 and CDR2 sequences are SEHNR and FQNEAQ (reference sequence). V shed 2 bases, J shed 6 bases, and the junction held 7 bases outside the gene matches. CDR3 sequence: CASSLSQGARPEAFF. CDR3 nucleotides: TGTGCCAGCAGCTTATCACAGGGGGCGCGCCCTGAAGCTTTCTTT.

This clone was detected a few times. The CDR3 DNA reads TGTGCCAGCAGTCGAGACCCCGGGGTTCAGCCCCAGCATTTT. It encodes CASSRDPGVQPQHF. The rearrangement links TRBV6-5 to TRBJ1-5; D ambiguous. Trimming cost V 5 bases and J 6 bases, with 14 bases left between them. Germline values: CDR1 MNHEY, CDR2 SVGAGI. This CDR3 contains 14 residues.

J is TRBJ1-5 and V is TRBV6-1, with 11 nucleotides matching TRBD1. This CDR3 has 17 amino acids. CDR1 MNHNS and CDR2 SASEGT come from the germline V gene. J was trimmed by 8 bases and V by 4 bases; bases with no gene match: 13. The CDR3 spells CASSGTPGQGDRKPQHF. CDR3 sequence (DNA): TGTGCCAGCAGTGGAACCCCGGGACAGGGGGATCGAAAGCCCCAGCATTTT.

This clone has a handful of counts. V is TRBV28 and J is TRBJ1-1; perhaps TRBD1 as D (5 bases). This CDR3 region has 14 residues. Trimming removed 6 bases from V and 2 bases from J, with 13 bases in between. Per germline, CDR1 MDHEN and CDR2 SYDVKM. The CDR3 here is CASRGGTENTEAFF. DNA for the CDR3: TGTGCCAGCAGGGGCGGGACGGAAAACACTGAAGCTTTCTTT.

The gene calls are TRBV27 and TRBJ2-7; D is uncertain. The V and J ends lost 3 bases and 5 bases respectively, with 14 bases between them. CDR1 is MNHEY and CDR2 is SMNVEV in the germline V gene (reference sequence). The CDR3 is 14 amino acids. CDR3 amino acids: CASSFQKPVHEQYF. Written as DNA, the CDR3 is TGTGCCAGCAGTTTCCAGAAACCCGTCCACGAGCAGTACTTC.

The rearrangement uses TRBV9 and TRBJ1-4; TRBD1 might be the D (6 bases). Germline V gene lookup returns CDR1 SGDLS and CDR2 YYNGEE. Between the trimmed V and J ends, which lost 4 bases and 4 bases, there was a span of 17 bases. The CDR3 spans 16 residues. The CDR3 coding sequence is TGTGCCAGCAGCCGAAAGAATCAGGGGAGTAATGAAAAACTGTTTTTT. Protein: CASSRKNQGSNEKLFF.

The chain has TRBV6-1 and TRBJ1-5; 7 bases are shared with TRBD1. V gave up 3 bases and J gave up 4 bases; unmatched junction bases: 3. The CDR3 covers 14 residues. Germline CDR1 and CDR2: MNHNS and SASEGT. This CDR3 reads CASSEGTVNQPQHF. The CDR3 nucleotides read TGTGCCAGCAGTGAGGGGACAGTAAATCAGCCCCAGCATTTT.

A note on this clone: Lacking the conserved final phenylalanine or tryptophan, this CDR3 likely reflects a read error. The V call is TRBV7-8, the J call TRBJ2-2, with D perhaps TRBD1 (7 bases). Germline V gene lookup returns CDR1 SGHVS and CDR2 FQNEAQ. CDR3 size: 16 residues. Trimming left V 1 base short and J 6 bases short, with 15 bases between. CDR3: CASSLVAARGAGELFL. Here the CDR3 DNA reads TGTGCCAGCAGCTTAGTCGCGGCCAGGGGGGCCGGGGAGCTGTTTTTG.

The CDR3 coding sequence is TGTGCCAGCAGTGGACAGGGGCAGGCCGGGGAGCTGTTTTTT. This encodes CASSGQGQAGELFF. V usage is TRBV2 and J usage is TRBJ2-2; 8 positions match TRBD1. There are 14 residues in the CDR3. In germline, CDR1 is SNHLY, CDR2 FYNNEI. V trimming: 4 bases; J trimming: 6 bases; junction bases outside the gene matches: 4.

The V and J genes are TRBV7-9 and TRBJ2-2, with D maybe TRBD1 (6 bases). The germline V gene has CDR1 SEHNR and CDR2 FQNEAQ (reference sequence). The ends were cut back, 3 bases at V and 1 base at J, with 9 bases in the middle. The CDR3 covers 15 residues. The CDR3 spells CASSLDRENTGELFF. The CDR3 DNA follows: TGTGCCAGCAGCTTGGACAGAGAGAACACCGGGGAGCTGTTTTTT.

The chain couples TRBV19 to TRBJ2-6; a weak D match, TRBD2 (7 bases). CDR3 size: 17 residues. The germline V gene has CDR1 LNHDA and CDR2 SQIVND (reference sequence). V lost 1 base and J 0 bases, leaving 10 bases between the germline ends. CDR3 nucleotide sequence: TGTGCCAGTAGTATAGCGGGGGGCTTCTCTGGGGCCAACGTCCTGACTTTC. Its protein is CASSIAGGFSGANVLTF.

The chain carries TRBV11-2 and TRBJ2-1, with 8 bases matching TRBD1. In germline, CDR1 is SGHAT, CDR2 FQNNGV. The CDR3 is 16 residues long. The V segment lost 1 base and the J segment 4 bases; nucleotides outside the gene matches: 6. CDR3 nucleotide sequence: TGTGCCAGCAGCTTAGCCCCGGGACAGGTATACAATGAGCAGTTCTTC. Its protein is CASSLAPGQVYNEQFF. The full variable domain, its missing parts supplied by reference TRBV11-2 and TRBJ2-1, is EAGVAQSPRYKIIEKRQSVAFWCNPISGHATLYWYQQILGQGPKLLIQFQNNGVVDDSQLPKDRFSAERLKGVDSTLKIQPAKLEDSAVYLCASSLAPGQVYNEQFFGPGTRLTVL.

This clone was observed a handful of times. The rearrangement joins TRBV19 to TRBJ2-1; 10 bases are a match to TRBD1. The ends lost 4 bases at V and 1 base at J; junction bases unmatched: 4. The CDR3 covers 16 residues. Per the germline V gene, CDR1 is LNHDA and CDR2 is SQIVND (reference sequence). The CDR3 is CASSTRTGGSYNEQFF. In DNA, the CDR3 is TGTGCCAGTAGTACCCGGACAGGGGGGTCCTACAATGAGCAGTTCTTC. Combining the CDR3 with reference TRBV19 and TRBJ2-1 gives the whole variable domain DGGITQSPKYLFRKEGQNVTLSCEQNLNHDAMYWYRQDPGQGLRLIYYSQIVNDFQKGDIAEGYSVSREKKESFPLTVTSAQKNPTAFYLCASSTRTGGSYNEQFFGPGTRLTVL.

The chain links TRBV9 to TRBJ1-2; possibly TRBD1 for D (5 bases). The CDR3 consists of 14 residues. Germline V gene lookup returns CDR1 SGDLS and CDR2 YYNGEE. The ends were cut back, 1 base at V and 1 base at J, with 8 bases in the middle. The CDR3 nucleotides are TGTGCCAGCAGCGTAACAGGTGATAACTATGGCTACACCTTC. Its protein product is CASSVTGDNYGYTF.

The genes are TRBV28 and TRBJ1-2; no definite D call. The germline gives CDR1 MDHEN, CDR2 SYDVKM. Trimming shortened V by 7 bases and J by 3 bases, and 15 bases separated the two germline ends. The CDR3 length is 14 residues. This chain's CDR3 is CASTLERRDYGYTF. The CDR3 bases are TGTGCCAGCACCCTAGAAAGGAGAGACTATGGCTACACCTTC.

This clone was observed a handful of times. This chain links TRBV28 with TRBJ1-4; D gene uncertain. CDR3 length equals 12 residues. Germline V gives CDR1 MDHEN, CDR2 SYDVKM. V lost 5 bases, J lost 8 bases, and 9 bases lay in between. The CDR3 DNA is TGTGCCAGCAGTGCGGGAGAGGAAAAACTGTTTTTT. Translating it yields CASSAGEEKLFF.

This chain joins TRBV7-2 and TRBJ1-1; no firm D call. V gave up 3 bases and J gave up 5 bases, with 13 bases separating them. The germline CDR1 and CDR2 sequences are SGHTA and FQGNSA. CDR3 size: 14 residues. CDR3 coding DNA: TGTGCCAGCAGCTTGCGGGGAATAGGAACTGAAGCTTTCTTT. Protein sequence: CASSLRGIGTEAFF.

This chain links TRBV7-2 with TRBJ1-1; TRBD1 might be the D (5 bases). V gave up 1 base and J gave up 5 bases, with 8 bases separating them. From germline, CDR1 is SGHTA and CDR2 FQGNSA. This CDR3 has 13 amino acids. CDR3 in amino acids: CASSLGGETEAFF. CDR3 coding DNA: TGTGCCAGCAGCTTAGGGGGGGAGACTGAAGCTTTCTTT.

The gene calls are TRBV6-1 and TRBJ2-5; tentative D call: TRBD2 (6 bases). Per germline, CDR1 MNHNS and CDR2 SASEGT. Trimming removed 5 bases from V and 5 bases from J, with 9 bases in between. This CDR3 has 12 amino acids. The CDR3 loop reads CASSSGRETQYF. CDR3 sequence (DNA): TGTGCCAGCAGTAGCGGGCGGGAGACCCAGTACTTC.

This clone appeared a single time. V and J are TRBV5-1 and TRBJ2-1, with D perhaps matching TRBD2 (5 bases). This CDR3 has 12 residues. The V gene lost 7 bases and the J gene lost 10 bases, with 15 bases spanning the gap. CDR1 SGHRS and CDR2 YFSETQ come from the germline V gene. CDR3 coding DNA: TGCGCCAGCCGCACGGGAAGTGGGGAGCAGTTCTTC. It is translated as CASRTGSGEQFF.

The CDR3 is CASSLDRGQNEQYF. CDR3 nucleotides: TGTGCCAGCAGCCTGGACAGGGGGCAGAACGAGCAGTACTTC. V usage is TRBV6-6 and J usage is TRBJ2-7; 11 bases match TRBD1. The length of the CDR3 is 14 residues. V shed 6 bases, J shed 5 bases, and the junction held 6 bases outside the gene matches. Germline V gives CDR1 MNHNY, CDR2 SVGAGI (reference sequence).